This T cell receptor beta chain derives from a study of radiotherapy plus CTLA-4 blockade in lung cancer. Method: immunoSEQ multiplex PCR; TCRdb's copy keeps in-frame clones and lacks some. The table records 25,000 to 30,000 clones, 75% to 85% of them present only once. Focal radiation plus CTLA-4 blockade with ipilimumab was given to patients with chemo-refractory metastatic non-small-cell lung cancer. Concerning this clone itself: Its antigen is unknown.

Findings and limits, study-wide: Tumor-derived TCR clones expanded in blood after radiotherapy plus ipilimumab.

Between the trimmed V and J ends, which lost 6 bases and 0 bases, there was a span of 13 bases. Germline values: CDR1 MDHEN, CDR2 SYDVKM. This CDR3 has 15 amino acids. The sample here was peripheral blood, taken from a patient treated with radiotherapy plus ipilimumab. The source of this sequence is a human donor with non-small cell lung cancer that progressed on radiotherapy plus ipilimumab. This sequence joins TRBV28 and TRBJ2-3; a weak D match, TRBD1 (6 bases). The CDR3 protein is CASSLGGTSTDTQYF. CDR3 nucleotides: TGTGCCAGCAGCCTAGGGGGTACTAGCACAGATACGCAGTATTTT.